Listed here is a single T cell receptor beta chain. Its specificity is unknown. V was clipped by 3 bases and J by 6 bases, with 19 bases between them. The CDR3 covers 16 residues. Germline V gives CDR1 MNHEY, CDR2 SMNVEV (reference sequence). TCRdb re-analysed the 5' RACE reads in MiXCR, keeping a single row per CDR3 protein. The table shows tens of thousands of distinct CDR3 sequences, with 6% to 9.5% occurring only once. The data originate from a study of T-cell memory formation after mild COVID-19. Study results and limitations: Those CD4+ clones that contracted were mainly in CM and EM (CD8+ ones in EMRA).

The J gene is TRBJ2-3, the V gene TRBV27, with D tentatively TRBD1 or TRBD2 (5 bases each). The clonotype comes from a man between 18 and 29 years old who had mild COVID-19 (a few samples of this study predate the infection). Cell type and time point are not known. The source material was PBMCs or a T cell subset sorted from them (not recorded which). This CDR3 is CASSFSTGLGEDTQYF. CDR3 sequence (DNA): TGTGCCAGCAGTTTCTCCACCGGCCTAGGGGAGGATACGCAGTATTTT.